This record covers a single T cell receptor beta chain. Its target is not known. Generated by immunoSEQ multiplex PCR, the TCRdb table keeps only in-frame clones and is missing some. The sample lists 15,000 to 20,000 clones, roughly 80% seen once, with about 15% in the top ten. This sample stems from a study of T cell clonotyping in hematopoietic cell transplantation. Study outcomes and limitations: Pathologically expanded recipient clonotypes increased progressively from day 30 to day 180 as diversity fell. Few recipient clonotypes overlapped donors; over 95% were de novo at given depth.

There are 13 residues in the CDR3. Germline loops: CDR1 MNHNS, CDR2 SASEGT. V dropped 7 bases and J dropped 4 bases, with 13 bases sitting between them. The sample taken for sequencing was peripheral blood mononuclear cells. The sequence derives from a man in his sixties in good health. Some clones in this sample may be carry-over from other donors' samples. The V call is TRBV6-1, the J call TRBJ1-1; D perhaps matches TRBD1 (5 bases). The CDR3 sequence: CASIGGSGTEAFF. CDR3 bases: TGTGCCAGCATCGGGGGATCTGGCACTGAAGCTTTCTTT.